One sample yielded the 12 T cell receptor beta chains listed below, sequenced in a study of blood T cell repertoires in COVID-19. Repertoires were generated with immunoSEQ multiplex PCR, while TCRdb's copy carries only in-frame clones and drops some. Among some 300,000 clones, 87% were seen once, and the ten largest hold roughly 2.1%. Sequenced input: peripheral blood. The source of these receptors is a man between 18 and 29 years old with active or convalescent COVID-19.

J is TRBJ2-7 and V is TRBV12-3 or TRBV12-4; TRBD1 matches at 7 bases. This CDR3 contains 13 residues. The ends lost 5 bases at V and 3 bases at J; junction bases unmatched: 4. CDR3 sequence (DNA): TGTGCCAGCAGTGGGGACAGTGTCTACGAGCAGTACTTC. It translates to CASSGDSVYEQYF.

V is TRBV10-2 and J is TRBJ1-5, with TRBD1 matching over 9 bases. The CDR3 runs to 18 residues. Trimming took 5 bases from V and 1 from J; bases not matched to a gene: 12. Germline-derived CDR1 and CDR2 are WSHSY and SAAADI. The chain's CDR3 is CASSRGQGRFGSNQPQHF. For the CDR3, the DNA is TGCGCCAGCAGTAGGGGACAGGGAAGATTTGGGAGCAATCAGCCCCAGCATTTT.

The genes are TRBV15 and TRBJ1-6; no clear D. Deletions cut 0 bases from V and 7 bases from J, with 16 bases between. The length of the CDR3 is 17 residues. Germline CDR1 and CDR2: LNHNV and YYDKDF (reference sequence). In DNA form, the CDR3 reads TGTGCCACCAGCAGAGATCGAAGTAGAGGAACCAATTCACCCCTCCACTTT. Amino acid sequence: CATSRDRSRGTNSPLHF.

The chain carries TRBV5-1 and TRBJ2-7; D is ambiguous. The CDR3 is made up of 13 amino acids. V was clipped by 4 bases and J by 7 bases, with 15 bases between them. Germline CDR1 and CDR2: SGHRS and YFSETQ. The CDR3: CASSPDERLEQYF. The CDR3 DNA follows: TGCGCCAGCAGCCCTGATGAGCGTCTGGAGCAGTACTTC.

In nucleotides, the CDR3 is TGTGCCAGCAGCGTAGGTGTTACAGGCCAGTACGAGCAGTACTTC. The encoded protein is CASSVGVTGQYEQYF. This chain links TRBV9 with TRBJ2-7; a weak D match, TRBD1 (5 bases). V lost 0 bases, J lost 4 bases, and 14 bases lay in between. The CDR3 is made up of 15 amino acids. Germline V gives CDR1 SGDLS, CDR2 YYNGEE.

This rearrangement joins TRBV20-1 to TRBJ1-5; D remains ambiguous. CDR1 DFQATT and CDR2 SNEGSKA come from the germline V gene (reference sequence). The CDR3 has 13 residues. V was trimmed by 3 bases and J by 3 bases, leaving 9 bases between them. The CDR3 here is CSASAEVNQPQHF. The CDR3 coding sequence is TGCAGTGCTAGTGCCGAGGTCAATCAGCCCCAGCATTTT.

V gene TRBV18 combines with J gene TRBJ1-1, with a weak D call TRBD1 (5 bases). The V gene lost 3 bases and the J gene lost 3 bases, with 11 bases spanning the gap. The CDR3 extends over 14 amino acids. Germline V lookup: CDR1 KGHSH, CDR2 LQKENI. CDR3: CASSPYRKDTEAFF. For the CDR3, the DNA is TGTGCCAGCTCACCTTACAGGAAGGACACTGAAGCTTTCTTT.

The chain carries TRBV12-3 or TRBV12-4 and TRBJ2-1, with D hard to call. The CDR3 contains 12 residues. Trimming took 6 bases from V and 9 from J, leaving 12 bases between them. The DNA for the CDR3 is TGTGCCAGCAGCCCCAATGCCGGTGAGCAGTTCTTC. Translation: CASSPNAGEQFF.

This chain joins TRBV7-9 and TRBJ1-2; D remains ambiguous. This CDR3 contains 12 residues. Germline assignment: CDR1 SEHNR and CDR2 FQNEAQ (reference sequence). Trimming shortened V by 4 bases and J by 8 bases, and 11 bases separated the two germline ends. CDR3 nucleotide sequence: TGTGCCAGCAGCTCCCCCGGAGAGGGCTACACCTTC. It encodes CASSSPGEGYTF.

The gene calls are TRBV4-1 and TRBJ1-3; no reliable D call. CDR3 length equals 14 residues. Germline CDR1 and CDR2: MGHRA and YSYEKL. V was clipped by 0 bases and J by 2 bases, with 5 bases between them. DNA for the CDR3: TGCGCCAGCAGCCAAGATAGCGCTGGAAACACCATATATTTT. This gives the protein CASSQDSAGNTIYF.

The chain joins TRBV27 to TRBJ1-2; D is possibly TRBD1 (6 bases). With 6 bases removed from V and 0 bases from J, the gap between germline ends came to 14 bases. CDR1 MNHEY and CDR2 SMNVEV come from the germline V gene (reference sequence). The CDR3 spans 15 residues. As DNA, the CDR3 is TGTGCCAGCAGGGCACAGGGATCTACTAACTATGGCTACACCTTC. Translated, it gives CASRAQGSTNYGYTF.

The V call is TRBV27, the J call TRBJ1-5, with a possible D match to TRBD1 (6 bases). With 5 bases removed from V and 6 bases from J, the gap between germline ends came to 11 bases. Germline V gene lookup returns CDR1 MNHEY and CDR2 SMNVEV (reference sequence). The CDR3 is made up of 13 amino acids. CDR3 sequence (DNA): TGTGCCAGCAGTAGTGGGGGCGCTCAGCCCCAGCATTTT. Encoded protein: CASSSGGAQPQHF.